This T cell receptor beta chain was sequenced for a study of shared clonotypes between healthy human individuals. At the level of the study: Three plates were used per donor for CD4 naive, three for CD4 memory, two for CD8 naive and one for CD8 memory.

Naive CD8 cells, CD45RO-negative and positively selected for CCR7, excluded terminally differentiated effector memory CD45RA+ cells. Trimming shortened V by 2 bases and J by 5 bases, and 6 bases separated the two germline ends. In germline, CDR1 is MNHEY, CDR2 SVGAGI. The CDR3 is made up of 13 amino acids. It was 200 ng DNA, 30,000 or so T cell genomes, that sorted-subset replicate PCRs used. The repertoire was sequenced with immunoSEQ multiplex PCR; TCRdb's copy has only in-frame clones and lacks some. In the table there are about 610,000 clones, about 96% of which are singletons. Notes on this clone: The antigen is undetermined.

Broader study findings: Although depth was large, rarefaction showed that sequencing of the sorted subsets was incomplete. Larger estimated richness was generally recorded for naive subsets relative to memory subsets.

The chain recombines TRBV6-5 with TRBJ2-2; D is ambiguous. Sequenced input: naive CD8+ T cells sorted from blood. This TCR came from a woman under 40 in good health. The CDR3 sequence: CASSYVATGELFF. CDR3 DNA sequence: TGTGCCAGCAGTTACGTGGCAACCGGGGAGCTGTTTTTT.